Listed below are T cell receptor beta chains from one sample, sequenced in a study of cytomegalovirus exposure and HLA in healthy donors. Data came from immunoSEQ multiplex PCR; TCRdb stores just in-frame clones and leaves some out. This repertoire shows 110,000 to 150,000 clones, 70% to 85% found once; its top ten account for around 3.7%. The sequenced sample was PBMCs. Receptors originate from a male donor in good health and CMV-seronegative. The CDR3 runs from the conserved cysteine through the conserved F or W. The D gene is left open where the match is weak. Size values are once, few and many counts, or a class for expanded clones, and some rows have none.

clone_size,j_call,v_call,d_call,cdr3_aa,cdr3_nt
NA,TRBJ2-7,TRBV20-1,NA,CSAKEPYEQYF,TGCAGTGCCAAGGAGCCATACGAGCAGTACTTC
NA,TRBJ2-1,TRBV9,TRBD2,CASSVGLAGEGEQFF,TGTGCCAGCAGCGTGGGACTAGCGGGAGAAGGTGAGCAGTTCTTC
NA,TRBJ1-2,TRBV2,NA,CASSEGAGDGYTF,TGTGCCAGCAGTGAAGGGGCAGGGGATGGCTACACCTTC
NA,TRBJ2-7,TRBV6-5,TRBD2,CASSTGTSGFYEQYF,TGCGCCAGCAGCACCGGGACTAGCGGCTTCTACGAGCAGTACTTC
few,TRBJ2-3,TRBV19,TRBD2,CASSIEGGASSGGPSRDTQYF,TGTGCCAGTAGTATAGAGGGAGGGGCCTCTAGCGGGGGGCCCAGCAGGGATACGCAGTATTTT
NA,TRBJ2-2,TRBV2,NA,CASSEGWGETGELFF,TGTGCCAGCAGTGAGGGGTGGGGAGAAACCGGGGAGCTGTTTTTT
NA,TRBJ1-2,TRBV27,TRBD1,CASSFGTGDGYTF,TGTGCCAGCAGTTTCGGGACAGGGGATGGCTACACCTTC
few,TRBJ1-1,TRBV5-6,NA,CASSLGGNTEAFF,TGTGCCAGCAGCTTAGGCGGAAACACTGAAGCTTTCTTT
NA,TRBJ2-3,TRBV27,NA,CASSFKRPDTQYF,TGTGCCAGCAGTTTCAAGCGTCCGGATACGCAGTATTTT
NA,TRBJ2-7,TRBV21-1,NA,CASSQSLMGGAYEQYF,TGTGCCAGCAGCCAATCTCTTATGGGGGGGGCCTACGAGCAGTACTTC
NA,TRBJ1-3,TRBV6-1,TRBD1,CASETGGGNTIYF,TGTGCCAGTGAGACAGGGGGTGGAAACACCATATATTTT
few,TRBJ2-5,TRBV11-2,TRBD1,CASSFTPGQREETQYF,TGTGCCAGCAGCTTCACCCCGGGACAGAGAGAAGAGACCCAGTACTTC
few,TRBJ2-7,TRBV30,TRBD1,CALNRDRDYEQYF,TGTGCTTTAAACCGGGACAGGGATTACGAGCAGTACTTC
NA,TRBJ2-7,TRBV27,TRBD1,CASSRDSTYEQYF,TGTGCCAGCAGCAGGGACAGCACCTACGAGCAGTACTTC
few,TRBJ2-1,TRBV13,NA,CASSLAEDSSYNEQFF,TGTGCCAGCAGCTTGGCTGAGGATAGCTCCTACAATGAGCAGTTCTTC